This T cell receptor beta chain was identified in a study of blood T cells in healthy people across ages. PCR was performed a second time for about 6 to 12 cycles using a sample-barcoded 5' primer and a J-beta primer mix. MiXCR was run by TCRdb on the 5' RACE reads, yielding one entry per CDR3 protein. The repertoire holds under 1,100,000 distinct CDR3 sequences, approximately 25% seen once, with around 0.75% in the top ten. The same sample was also used in a study of T cells of mothers and their children. This second study notes: Using the M1S primer, the second PCR added sample barcodes along with 2-4 random nucleotides. None of the identified T cell clones proved to be persistent microchimeric clones.

The clonotype comes from a girl aged 2 to 9 in good health. The sequenced sample consisted of blood.

CDR3 sequence (DNA): TGTGCCAACAAAGAGGCACACTACACCTACGAGCAGTACTTC. Its protein product is CANKEAHYTYEQYF. The chain carries TRBV6-5 and TRBJ2-7; unclear D gene. The CDR3 totals 14 residues. The ends were cut back, 10 bases at V and 2 bases at J, with 18 bases in the middle. In germline, CDR1 is MNHEY, CDR2 SVGAGI.